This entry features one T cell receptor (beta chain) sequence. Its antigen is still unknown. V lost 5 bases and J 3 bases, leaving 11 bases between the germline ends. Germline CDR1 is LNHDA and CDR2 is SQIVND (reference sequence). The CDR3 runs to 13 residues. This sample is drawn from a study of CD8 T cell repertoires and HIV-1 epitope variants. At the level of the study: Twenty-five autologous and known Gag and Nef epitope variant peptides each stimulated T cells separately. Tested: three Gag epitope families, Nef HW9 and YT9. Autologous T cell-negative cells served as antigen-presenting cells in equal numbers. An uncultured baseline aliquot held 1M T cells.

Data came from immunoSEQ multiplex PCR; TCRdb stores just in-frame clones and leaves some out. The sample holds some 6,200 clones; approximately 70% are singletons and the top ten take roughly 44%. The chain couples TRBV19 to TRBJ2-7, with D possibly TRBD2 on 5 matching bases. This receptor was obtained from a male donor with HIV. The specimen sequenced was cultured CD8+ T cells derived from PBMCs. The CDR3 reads CASSVGALYEQYF. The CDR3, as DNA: TGTGCCAGTAGTGTGGGAGCTCTCTACGAGCAGTACTTC.